This is a list of T cell receptor beta chains from one sample in a study of blood T cell repertoires in COVID-19. Data came from immunoSEQ multiplex PCR; TCRdb stores just in-frame clones and leaves some out. The data hold about 190,000 clones, with around 83% observed a single time. The material sequenced was peripheral blood. These receptors all come from a woman in her forties with acute or convalescent COVID-19. The CDR3 runs from the conserved cysteine through the conserved F or W. The order of the fields is CDR3 protein, CDR3 DNA, clone size, D gene, J gene, V gene. D genes are given only for firm matches. Expanded clones get a size class; other rows say once, few or many, or leave the size out.

CDR3 protein: CASAVSSYNSPLHF
CDR3 DNA: TGTGCCAGCGCTGTTAGCTCCTATAATTCACCCCTCCACTTT
clone size: -
D gene: -
J gene: TRBJ1-6
V gene: TRBV6-5

CDR3 protein: CASSPHRSYGYTF
CDR3 DNA: TGTGCCAGCAGTCCACACAGGTCCTATGGCTACACCTTC
clone size: -
D gene: -
J gene: TRBJ1-2
V gene: TRBV28

CDR3 protein: CASSFSQGNSPLHF
CDR3 DNA: TGTGCCAGCAGCTTCTCGCAGGGCAATTCACCCCTCCACTTT
clone size: -
D gene: -
J gene: TRBJ1-6
V gene: TRBV7-9

CDR3 protein: CASSQGSGLQPQHF
CDR3 DNA: TGCGCCAGCAGCCAAGGGTCGGGTCTCCAGCCCCAGCATTTT
clone size: -
D gene: -
J gene: TRBJ1-5
V gene: TRBV4-1

CDR3 protein: CASSFIAEDGYTF
CDR3 DNA: TGTGCCAGCAGTTTCATCGCGGAGGATGGCTACACCTTC
clone size: -
D gene: -
J gene: TRBJ1-2
V gene: TRBV27

CDR3 protein: CASSLRGGTEAFF
CDR3 DNA: TGTGCCAGCAGCCTCAGGGGAGGGACTGAAGCTTTCTTT
clone size: -
D gene: -
J gene: TRBJ1-1
V gene: TRBV7-9

CDR3 protein: CASEETSGQETQYF
CDR3 DNA: TGTGCCAGCGAGGAGACTAGCGGTCAAGAGACCCAGTACTTC
clone size: -
D gene: TRBD2
J gene: TRBJ2-5
V gene: TRBV18

CDR3 protein: CAIKGAFSTDTQYF
CDR3 DNA: TGTGCCATCAAGGGGGCTTTTAGCACAGATACGCAGTATTTT
clone size: many
D gene: TRBD1
J gene: TRBJ2-3
V gene: TRBV10-3

CDR3 protein: CASSRTGDGYGYTF
CDR3 DNA: TGTGCCAGCAGCCGTACAGGGGACGGCTATGGCTACACCTTC
clone size: -
D gene: TRBD1
J gene: TRBJ1-2
V gene: TRBV27

CDR3 protein: CASSLGGNTGELFF
CDR3 DNA: TGTGCCAGCAGTTTGGGGGGGAACACCGGGGAGCTGTTTTTT
clone size: -
D gene: -
J gene: TRBJ2-2
V gene: TRBV28

CDR3 protein: CASRDSSNQPQHF
CDR3 DNA: TGTGCCAGCAGGGACAGCTCCAATCAGCCCCAGCATTTT
clone size: -
D gene: -
J gene: TRBJ1-5
V gene: TRBV5-5

CDR3 protein: CASSLGSSPLHF
CDR3 DNA: TGTGCCAGCAGCTTAGGGAGTTCACCCCTCCACTTT
clone size: -
D gene: -
J gene: TRBJ1-6
V gene: TRBV7-9

CDR3 protein: CASSLGTANTGELFF
CDR3 DNA: TGCGCCAGCAGCTTGGGGACAGCGAACACCGGGGAGCTGTTTTTT
clone size: -
D gene: -
J gene: TRBJ2-2
V gene: TRBV5-1

CDR3 protein: CASSLDTLEVEEQYF
CDR3 DNA: TGTGCCAGCAGTCTGGACACCCTCGAGGTAGAGGAGCAGTACTTC
clone size: -
D gene: -
J gene: TRBJ2-7
V gene: TRBV6-5

CDR3 protein: CASSHPSGQGDTEAFF
CDR3 DNA: TGCGCCAGCAGCCACCCTTCCGGCCAGGGGGACACTGAAGCTTTCTTT
clone size: -
D gene: TRBD1
J gene: TRBJ1-1
V gene: TRBV4-1

CDR3 protein: CASSGQGDVEATGELFF
CDR3 DNA: TGTGCCAGCAGTGGACAGGGGGACGTCGAGGCCACCGGGGAGCTGTTTTTT
clone size: -
D gene: TRBD1
J gene: TRBJ2-2
V gene: TRBV28

CDR3 protein: CATSEWDTRPDTQYF
CDR3 DNA: TGTGCCACCAGTGAGTGGGACACCCGCCCAGATACGCAGTATTTT
clone size: -
D gene: -
J gene: TRBJ2-3
V gene: TRBV24-1

CDR3 protein: CASRSTGTGGWPQHF
CDR3 DNA: TGTGCCAGCAGATCGACCGGGACAGGGGGATGGCCCCAGCATTTT
clone size: few
D gene: TRBD1
J gene: TRBJ1-5
V gene: TRBV6-5

CDR3 protein: CASSFGEGEQFF
CDR3 DNA: TGTGCCAGCAGCTTTGGGGAGGGTGAGCAGTTCTTC
clone size: -
D gene: TRBD2
J gene: TRBJ2-1
V gene: TRBV7-3

CDR3 protein: CASSYFSGTGEETQYF
CDR3 DNA: TGTGCCAGCAGCTATTTCTCCGGGACAGGGGAAGAGACCCAGTACTTC
clone size: -
D gene: TRBD1
J gene: TRBJ2-5
V gene: TRBV9

CDR3 protein: CAISERGGRNTDTQYF
CDR3 DNA: TGTGCCATCAGTGAACGGGGGGGAAGGAACACAGATACGCAGTATTTT
clone size: -
D gene: TRBD2
J gene: TRBJ2-3
V gene: TRBV10-3

CDR3 protein: CASSWDRANYGYTF
CDR3 DNA: TGCGCCAGCTCCTGGGACAGGGCTAACTATGGCTACACCTTC
clone size: -
D gene: TRBD1
J gene: TRBJ1-2
V gene: TRBV10-2

CDR3 protein: CASSYRLFEAFF
CDR3 DNA: TGTGCCAGCAGTTATCGACTGTTTGAAGCTTTCTTT
clone size: -
D gene: -
J gene: TRBJ1-1
V gene: TRBV6-5

CDR3 protein: CASRLRTGSVHEQYF
CDR3 DNA: TGTGCCAGCAGGCTTAGGACAGGATCAGTCCACGAGCAGTACTTC
clone size: -
D gene: TRBD1
J gene: TRBJ2-7
V gene: TRBV2

CDR3 protein: CASRSTQGSGNTIYF
CDR3 DNA: TGTGCCAGCAGGTCCACGCAGGGTTCTGGAAACACCATATATTTT
clone size: -
D gene: -
J gene: TRBJ1-3
V gene: TRBV28

CDR3 protein: CASNSGGPHTEAFF
CDR3 DNA: TGTGCCAGCAATTCTGGGGGCCCTCACACTGAAGCTTTCTTT
clone size: -
D gene: -
J gene: TRBJ1-1
V gene: TRBV2

CDR3 protein: CSASLAGASGELFF
CDR3 DNA: TGCAGTGCTAGTTTGGCGGGAGCGAGCGGGGAGCTGTTTTTT
clone size: -
D gene: TRBD2
J gene: TRBJ2-2
V gene: TRBV20-1

CDR3 protein: CASSDTGGYNEQFF
CDR3 DNA: TGCGCCAGCAGTGATACGGGGGGCTACAATGAGCAGTTCTTC
clone size: -
D gene: TRBD2
J gene: TRBJ2-1
V gene: TRBV10-1

CDR3 protein: CASSSGQGTYEKLFF
CDR3 DNA: TGTGCCAGCAGCTCGGGACAGGGGACTTATGAAAAACTGTTTTTT
clone size: -
D gene: TRBD1
J gene: TRBJ1-4
V gene: TRBV7-9

CDR3 protein: CASSWGLPETQYF
CDR3 DNA: TGTGCCAGCAGCTGGGGACTACCGGAGACCCAGTACTTC
clone size: -
D gene: TRBD2
J gene: TRBJ2-5
V gene: TRBV5-4

CDR3 protein: CASSRGSSSLVDTQYF
CDR3 DNA: TGTGCCAGCTCACGAGGGTCTAGCTCTCTGGTGGATACGCAGTATTTT
clone size: -
D gene: -
J gene: TRBJ2-3
V gene: TRBV18

CDR3 protein: CAIQKTLAKNIQYF
CDR3 DNA: TGTGCCATACAGAAAACTCTGGCCAAAAACATTCAGTACTTC
clone size: -
D gene: -
J gene: TRBJ2-4
V gene: TRBV2

CDR3 protein: CASSQVLGETQYF
CDR3 DNA: TGCGCCAGCAGCCAAGTTCTCGGAGAGACCCAGTACTTC
clone size: -
D gene: -
J gene: TRBJ2-5
V gene: TRBV4-1

CDR3 protein: CASSSSGTGREKLFF
CDR3 DNA: TGCGCCAGCAGCTCCTCCGGGACAGGACGGGAAAAACTGTTTTTT
clone size: once
D gene: TRBD1
J gene: TRBJ1-4
V gene: TRBV5-1

CDR3 protein: CASSPTPQGSNEKLFF
CDR3 DNA: TGTGCCAGCAGCCCCACCCCCCAGGGTTCTAATGAAAAACTGTTTTTT
clone size: -
D gene: -
J gene: TRBJ1-4
V gene: TRBV28

CDR3 protein: CATSRDMGRPQHF
CDR3 DNA: TGTGCCACGTCCCGGGACATGGGACGGCCCCAGCATTTT
clone size: -
D gene: -
J gene: TRBJ1-5
V gene: TRBV2

CDR3 protein: CSASGGLAGYEQYF
CDR3 DNA: TGCAGTGCTAGTGGTGGCCTAGCGGGGTACGAGCAGTACTTC
clone size: few
D gene: TRBD2
J gene: TRBJ2-7
V gene: TRBV20-1

CDR3 protein: CASSSGGLYGYTF
CDR3 DNA: TGTGCCAGCAGTTCTGGCGGGCTCTATGGCTACACCTTC
clone size: -
D gene: -
J gene: TRBJ1-2
V gene: TRBV27

CDR3 protein: CAWSTGRGTDTQYF
CDR3 DNA: TGTGCCTGGAGTACGGGGAGAGGCACAGATACGCAGTATTTT
clone size: -
D gene: -
J gene: TRBJ2-3
V gene: TRBV30

CDR3 protein: CASSPLAEALYNEQFF
CDR3 DNA: TGTGCCAGCAGCCCGCTAGCGGAGGCCCTTTACAATGAGCAGTTCTTC
clone size: -
D gene: TRBD2
J gene: TRBJ2-1
V gene: TRBV14

CDR3 protein: CATHRQDEQYF
CDR3 DNA: TGTGCCACACACCGGCAGGACGAGCAGTACTTC
clone size: -
D gene: -
J gene: TRBJ2-7
V gene: TRBV6-7

CDR3 protein: CASSAGQGDNEKLFF
CDR3 DNA: TGCGCCAGCAGCGCCGGACAGGGGGATAATGAAAAACTGTTTTTT
clone size: -
D gene: TRBD1
J gene: TRBJ1-4
V gene: TRBV5-1

CDR3 protein: CASSLLSGSYNEQFF
CDR3 DNA: TGTGCCAGCAGCTTACTATCCGGCTCCTACAATGAGCAGTTCTTC
clone size: -
D gene: -
J gene: TRBJ2-1
V gene: TRBV7-7

CDR3 protein: CASSLGTGPNNYGYTF
CDR3 DNA: TGTGCCAGCAGCCTAGGGACAGGGCCAAATAACTATGGCTACACCTTC
clone size: -
D gene: TRBD1
J gene: TRBJ1-2
V gene: TRBV4-2

CDR3 protein: CASSQRAGVAYEQYF
CDR3 DNA: TGTGCCAGCAGCCAACGAGCGGGAGTTGCCTACGAGCAGTACTTC
clone size: -
D gene: TRBD2
J gene: TRBJ2-7
V gene: TRBV14

CDR3 protein: CASSSPATGNIQYF
CDR3 DNA: TGTGCCAGCAGCTCCCCCGCGACAGGGAACATTCAGTACTTC
clone size: -
D gene: TRBD1
J gene: TRBJ2-4
V gene: TRBV7-2

CDR3 protein: CASSPQGSGSYEQFF
CDR3 DNA: TGTGCCAGCAGCCCCCAGGGTAGCGGGAGCTATGAGCAGTTCTTC
clone size: once
D gene: TRBD2
J gene: TRBJ2-1
V gene: TRBV3-1/TRBV3-2

CDR3 protein: CASSPNPTGNTEAFF
CDR3 DNA: TGTGCCAGCAGCCCCAACCCGACAGGGAACACTGAAGCTTTCTTT
clone size: -
D gene: -
J gene: TRBJ1-1
V gene: TRBV9

CDR3 protein: CASSLPGSNYGYTF
CDR3 DNA: TGTGCCAGCAGTTTACCCGGGAGCAACTATGGCTACACCTTC
clone size: -
D gene: -
J gene: TRBJ1-2
V gene: TRBV28

CDR3 protein: CASSLNVIGSSYNEQFF
CDR3 DNA: TGTGCCAGCAGCTTAAATGTCATAGGGAGCTCCTACAATGAGCAGTTCTTC
clone size: -
D gene: -
J gene: TRBJ2-1
V gene: TRBV7-3

CDR3 protein: CASSLQDNSPLHF
CDR3 DNA: TGCGCCAGCAGCCTACAGGATAATTCACCCCTCCACTTT
clone size: -
D gene: -
J gene: TRBJ1-6
V gene: TRBV5-1

CDR3 protein: CASRREGGQEQFF
CDR3 DNA: TGTGCCAGCAGGAGAGAAGGGGGCCAGGAGCAGTTCTTC
clone size: -
D gene: TRBD1
J gene: TRBJ2-1
V gene: TRBV12-3/TRBV12-4

CDR3 protein: CASSISHLGLAGQETQYF
CDR3 DNA: TGTGCCAGTAGTATCTCGCATTTAGGACTAGCGGGACAAGAGACCCAGTACTTC
clone size: -
D gene: TRBD2
J gene: TRBJ2-5
V gene: TRBV19

CDR3 protein: CASSPATGATNEKLFF
CDR3 DNA: TGTGCCAGCTCACCGGCGACAGGGGCAACTAATGAAAAACTGTTTTTT
clone size: -
D gene: TRBD1
J gene: TRBJ1-4
V gene: TRBV18

CDR3 protein: CASSPTGVWTEAFF
CDR3 DNA: TGCGCCAGCAGCCCCACAGGGGTTTGGACTGAAGCTTTCTTT
clone size: -
D gene: TRBD1
J gene: TRBJ1-1
V gene: TRBV4-1